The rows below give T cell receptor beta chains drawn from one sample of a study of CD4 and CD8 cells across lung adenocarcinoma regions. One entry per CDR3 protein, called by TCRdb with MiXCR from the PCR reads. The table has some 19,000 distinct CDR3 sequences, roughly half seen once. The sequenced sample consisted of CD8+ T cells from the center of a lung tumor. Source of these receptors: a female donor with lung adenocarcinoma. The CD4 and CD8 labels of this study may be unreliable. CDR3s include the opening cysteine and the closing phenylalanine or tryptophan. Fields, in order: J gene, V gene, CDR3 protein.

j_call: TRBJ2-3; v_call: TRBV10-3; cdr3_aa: CAISIVSADTQYF
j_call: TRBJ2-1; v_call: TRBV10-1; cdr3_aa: CASSSWSGNPNNDQFF
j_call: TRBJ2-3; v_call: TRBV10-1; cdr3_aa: CARKGGHDQDTQYF
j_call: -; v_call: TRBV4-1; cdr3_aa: CASRSATGARETQYF
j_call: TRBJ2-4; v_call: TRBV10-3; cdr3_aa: CCAGGRGRTKDIQYF
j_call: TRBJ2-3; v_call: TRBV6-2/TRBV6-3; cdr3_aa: CASTGPRAKDTQYF
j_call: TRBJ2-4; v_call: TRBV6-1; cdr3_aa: CASSEGWGAGIQYF
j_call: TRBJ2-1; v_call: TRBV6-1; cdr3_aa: CASSSLAGVSNEQFF
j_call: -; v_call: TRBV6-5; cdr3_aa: CASSYLGEQYF
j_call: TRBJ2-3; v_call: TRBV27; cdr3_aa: CASRGGRSTDTQYF
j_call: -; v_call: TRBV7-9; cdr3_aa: CASSLEVQFAEQYF
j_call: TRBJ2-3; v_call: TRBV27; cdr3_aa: CASSSGWAGGGGRGQETQYF
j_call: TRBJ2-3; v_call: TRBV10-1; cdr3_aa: CASKGMQAPDMQYF
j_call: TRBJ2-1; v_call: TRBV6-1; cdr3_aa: CASSPRPRLAGWKSYEQFF
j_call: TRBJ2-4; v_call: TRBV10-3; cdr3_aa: CATGMWGKDTQYF